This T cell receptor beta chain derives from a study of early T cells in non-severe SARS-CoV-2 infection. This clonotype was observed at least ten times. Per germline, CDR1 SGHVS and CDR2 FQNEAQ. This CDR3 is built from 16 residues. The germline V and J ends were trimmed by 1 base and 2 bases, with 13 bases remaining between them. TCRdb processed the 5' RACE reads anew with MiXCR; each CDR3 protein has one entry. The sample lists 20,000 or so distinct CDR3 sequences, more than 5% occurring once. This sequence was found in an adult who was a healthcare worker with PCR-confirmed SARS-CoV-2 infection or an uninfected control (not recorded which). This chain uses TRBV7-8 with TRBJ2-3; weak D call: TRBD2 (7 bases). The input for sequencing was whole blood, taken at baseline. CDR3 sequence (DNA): TGTGCCAGCAGCTTAGTGTCGGGGGGCCCCACAGATACGCAGTATTTT. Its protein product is CASSLVSGGPTDTQYF.